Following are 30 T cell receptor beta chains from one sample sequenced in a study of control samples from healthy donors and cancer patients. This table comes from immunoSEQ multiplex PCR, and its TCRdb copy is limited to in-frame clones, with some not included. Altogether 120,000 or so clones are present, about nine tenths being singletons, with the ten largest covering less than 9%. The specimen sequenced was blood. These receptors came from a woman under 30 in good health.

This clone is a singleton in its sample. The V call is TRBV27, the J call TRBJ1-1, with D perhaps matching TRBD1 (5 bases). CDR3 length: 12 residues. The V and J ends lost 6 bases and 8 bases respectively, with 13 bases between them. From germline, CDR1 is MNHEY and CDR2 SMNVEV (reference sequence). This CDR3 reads CASSLTGAEAFF. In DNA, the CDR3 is TGTGCCAGCAGCCTTACCGGGGCCGAAGCTTTCTTT.

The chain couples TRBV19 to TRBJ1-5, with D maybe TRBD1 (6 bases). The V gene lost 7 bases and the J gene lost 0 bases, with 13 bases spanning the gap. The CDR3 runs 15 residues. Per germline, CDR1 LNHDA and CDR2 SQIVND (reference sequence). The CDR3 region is CASKDRSYSNQPQHF. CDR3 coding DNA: TGTGCCAGTAAGGACAGATCGTATAGCAATCAGCCCCAGCATTTT. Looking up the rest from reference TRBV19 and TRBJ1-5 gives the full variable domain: DGGITQSPKYLFRKEGQNVTLSCEQNLNHDAMYWYRQDPGQGLRLIYYSQIVNDFQKGDIAEGYSVSREKKESFPLTVTSAQKNPTAFYLCASKDRSYSNQPQHFGDGTRLSIL.

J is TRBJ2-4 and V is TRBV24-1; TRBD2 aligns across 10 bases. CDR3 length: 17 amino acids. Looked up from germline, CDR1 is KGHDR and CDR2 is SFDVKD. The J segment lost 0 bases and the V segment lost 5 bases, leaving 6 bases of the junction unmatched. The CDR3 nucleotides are TGTGCCACCAGTGGCGGGGCTAGCGGGGGAGCCAAAAACATTCAGTACTTC. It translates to CATSGGASGGAKNIQYF.

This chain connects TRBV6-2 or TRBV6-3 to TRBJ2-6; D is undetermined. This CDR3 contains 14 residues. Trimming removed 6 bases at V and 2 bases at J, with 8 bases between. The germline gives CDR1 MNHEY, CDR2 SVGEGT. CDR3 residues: CASSKDAGANVLTF. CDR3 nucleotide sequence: TGTGCCAGCAGCAAAGACGCTGGGGCCAACGTCCTGACTTTC.

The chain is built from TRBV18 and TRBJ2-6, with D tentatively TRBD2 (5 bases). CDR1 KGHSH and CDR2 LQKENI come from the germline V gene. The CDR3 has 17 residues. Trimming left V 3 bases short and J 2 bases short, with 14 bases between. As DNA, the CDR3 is TGTGCCAGCTCACCCACCCAACGGCGGGCTGGGGCCAACGTCCTGACTTTC. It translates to CASSPTQRRAGANVLTF.

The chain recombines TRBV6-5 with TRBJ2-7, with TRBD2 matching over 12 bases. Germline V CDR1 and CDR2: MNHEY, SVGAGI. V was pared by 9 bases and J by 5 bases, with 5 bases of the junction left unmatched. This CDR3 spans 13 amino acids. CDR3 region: CASRTSGGNEQYF. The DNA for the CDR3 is TGTGCCAGTCGAACTAGCGGGGGGAACGAGCAGTACTTC.

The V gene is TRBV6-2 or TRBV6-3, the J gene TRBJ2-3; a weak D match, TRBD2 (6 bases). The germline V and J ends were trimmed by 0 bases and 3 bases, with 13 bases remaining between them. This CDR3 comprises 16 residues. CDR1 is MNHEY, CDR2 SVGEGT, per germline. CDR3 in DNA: TGTGCCAGCAGTTACTCCCAGACTAGGCCGACAGATACGCAGTATTTT. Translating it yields CASSYSQTRPTDTQYF.

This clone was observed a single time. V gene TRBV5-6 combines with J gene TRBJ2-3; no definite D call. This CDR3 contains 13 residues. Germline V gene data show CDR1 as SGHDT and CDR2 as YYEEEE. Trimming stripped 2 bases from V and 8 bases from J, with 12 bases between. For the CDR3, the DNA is TGTGCCAGCAGCTTCCGACACACGGGTACGCAGTATTTT. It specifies CASSFRHTGTQYF.

CDR3: CASSRGTSGSREQFF. CDR3 bases: TGCGCCAGCAGCCGAGGGACTAGCGGGAGCCGGGAGCAGTTCTTC. The chain has TRBV4-3 and TRBJ2-1; TRBD2 matches 14 bases. J gave up 10 bases and V 4 bases, and 6 bases lay outside the gene matches. The CDR3 runs 15 residues. Germline V gives CDR1 LGHNA, CDR2 YSLEER.

The CDR3 loop reads CASSWATAANYGYTF. Here the CDR3 DNA reads TGTGCCAGCAGTTGGGCGACAGCGGCTAACTATGGCTACACCTTC. The chain joins TRBV5-5 to TRBJ1-2; tentatively, D is TRBD1 (5 bases). CDR1 is SGHKS, CDR2 YYEKEE, per germline (reference sequence). The CDR3 covers 15 residues. With 5 bases removed from V and 0 bases from J, the gap between germline ends came to 14 bases.

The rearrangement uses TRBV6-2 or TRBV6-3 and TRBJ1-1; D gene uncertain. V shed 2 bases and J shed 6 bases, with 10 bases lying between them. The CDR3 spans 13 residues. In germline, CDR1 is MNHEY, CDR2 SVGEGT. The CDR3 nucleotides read TGTGCCAGCAGTTACATACGGAGCGCTGAAGCTTTCTTT. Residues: CASSYIRSAEAFF.

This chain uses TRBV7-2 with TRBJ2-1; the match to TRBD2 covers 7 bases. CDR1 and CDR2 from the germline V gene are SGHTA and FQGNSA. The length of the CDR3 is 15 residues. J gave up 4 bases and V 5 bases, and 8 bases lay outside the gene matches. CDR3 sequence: CASSLLAGSYNEQFF. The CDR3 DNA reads TGTGCCAGCAGCCTTTTAGCGGGTTCGTACAATGAGCAGTTCTTC.

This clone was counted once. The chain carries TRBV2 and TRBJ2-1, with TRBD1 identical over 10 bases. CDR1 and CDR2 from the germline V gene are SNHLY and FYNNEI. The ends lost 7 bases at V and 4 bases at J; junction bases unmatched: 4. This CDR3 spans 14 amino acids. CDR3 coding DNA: TGTGCCAGCACTGGGACAGGGGTGTACAATGAGCAGTTCTTC. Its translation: CASTGTGVYNEQFF.

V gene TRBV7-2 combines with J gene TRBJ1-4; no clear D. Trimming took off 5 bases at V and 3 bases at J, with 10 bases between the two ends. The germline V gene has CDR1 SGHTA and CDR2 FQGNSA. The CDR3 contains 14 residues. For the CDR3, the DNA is TGTGCCAGCAGCCCGGACGTGGCTAATGAAAAACTGTTTTTT. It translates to CASSPDVANEKLFF.

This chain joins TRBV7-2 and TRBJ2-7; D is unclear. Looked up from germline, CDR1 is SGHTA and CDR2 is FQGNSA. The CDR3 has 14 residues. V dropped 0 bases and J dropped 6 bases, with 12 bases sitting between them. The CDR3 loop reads CASSLAGVLVEQYF. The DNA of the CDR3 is TGTGCCAGCAGCTTAGCCGGCGTACTGGTCGAGCAGTACTTC.

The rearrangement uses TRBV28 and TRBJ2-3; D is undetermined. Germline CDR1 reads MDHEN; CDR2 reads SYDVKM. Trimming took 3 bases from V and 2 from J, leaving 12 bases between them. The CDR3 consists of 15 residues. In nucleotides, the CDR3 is TGTGCCAGCAGTTTTCGGGCTCCGGCCACAGATACGCAGTATTTT. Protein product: CASSFRAPATDTQYF.

DNA of the CDR3: TGTGCCAGCAGCTTAGGGGGACAGGGGGCAGGGTATGGCTACACCTTC. Protein: CASSLGGQGAGYGYTF. The V and J genes are TRBV7-2 and TRBJ1-2, with 12 nucleotides matching TRBD1. The CDR3 has 16 residues. Germline V gives CDR1 SGHTA, CDR2 FQGNSA. V trimming: 1 base; J trimming: 5 bases; junction bases outside the gene matches: 5.

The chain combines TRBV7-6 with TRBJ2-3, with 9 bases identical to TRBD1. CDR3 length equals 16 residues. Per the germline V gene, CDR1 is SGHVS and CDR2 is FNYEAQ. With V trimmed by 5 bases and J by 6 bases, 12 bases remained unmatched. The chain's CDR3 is CASSPEKHRGQDTQYF. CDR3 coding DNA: TGTGCCAGCAGCCCCGAAAAACACAGGGGGCAGGATACGCAGTATTTT. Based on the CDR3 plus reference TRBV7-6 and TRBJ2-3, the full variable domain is GAGVSQSPRYKVTKRGQDVALRCDPISGHVSLYWYRQALGQGPEFLTYFNYEAQQDKSGLPNDRFSAERPEGSISTLTIQRTEQRDSAMYRCASSPEKHRGQDTQYFGPGTRLTVL.

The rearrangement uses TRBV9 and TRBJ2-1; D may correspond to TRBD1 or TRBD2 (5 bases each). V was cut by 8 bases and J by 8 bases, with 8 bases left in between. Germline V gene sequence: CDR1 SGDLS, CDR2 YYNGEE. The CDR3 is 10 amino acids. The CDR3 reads CARGVHEQFF. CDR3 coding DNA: TGTGCCAGGGGGGTCCATGAGCAGTTCTTC.

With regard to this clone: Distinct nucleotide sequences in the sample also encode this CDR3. This CDR3 is CASSPSSGSSYNEQFF. The CDR3 region has the DNA TGTGCCAGCTCACCATCCAGCGGGAGCTCCTACAATGAGCAGTTCTTC. The genes are TRBV18 and TRBJ2-1; the match to TRBD2 covers 8 bases. Trimming at V came to 2 bases and at J to 0 bases, leaving 3 bases not matched to a gene. Germline CDR1 reads KGHSH; CDR2 reads LQKENI. CDR3 length: 16 residues.

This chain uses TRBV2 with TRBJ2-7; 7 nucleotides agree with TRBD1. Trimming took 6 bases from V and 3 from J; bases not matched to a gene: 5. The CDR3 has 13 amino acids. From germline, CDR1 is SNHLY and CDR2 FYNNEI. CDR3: CASRPWTGYEQYF. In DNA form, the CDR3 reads TGTGCCAGCAGACCTTGGACAGGCTACGAGCAGTACTTC.

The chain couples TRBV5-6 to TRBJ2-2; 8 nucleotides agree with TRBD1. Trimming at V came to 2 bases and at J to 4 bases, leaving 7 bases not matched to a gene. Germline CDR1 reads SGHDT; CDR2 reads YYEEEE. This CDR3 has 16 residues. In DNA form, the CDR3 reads TGTGCCAGCAGCTTATTCGACAGGGGATTCACCGGGGAGCTGTTTTTT. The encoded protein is CASSLFDRGFTGELFF.

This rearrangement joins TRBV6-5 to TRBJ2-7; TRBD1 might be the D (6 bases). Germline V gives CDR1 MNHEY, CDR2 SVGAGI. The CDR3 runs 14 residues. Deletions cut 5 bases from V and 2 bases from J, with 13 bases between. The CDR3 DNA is TGTGCCAGCAGTAGGTCGGGACAACCCTACGAGCAGTACTTC. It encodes CASSRSGQPYEQYF.

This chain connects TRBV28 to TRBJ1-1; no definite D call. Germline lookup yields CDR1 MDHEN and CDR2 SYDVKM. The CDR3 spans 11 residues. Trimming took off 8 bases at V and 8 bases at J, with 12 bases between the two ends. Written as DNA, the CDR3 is TGTGCCAGCGGTCAGAATGTCGAAGCTTTCTTT. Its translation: CASGQNVEAFF. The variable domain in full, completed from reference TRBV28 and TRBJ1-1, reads DVKVTQSSRYLVKRTGEKVFLECVQDMDHENMFWYRQDPGLGLRLIYFSYDVKMKEKGDIPEGYSVSREKKERFSLILESASTNQTSMYLCASGQNVEAFFGQGTRLTVV.

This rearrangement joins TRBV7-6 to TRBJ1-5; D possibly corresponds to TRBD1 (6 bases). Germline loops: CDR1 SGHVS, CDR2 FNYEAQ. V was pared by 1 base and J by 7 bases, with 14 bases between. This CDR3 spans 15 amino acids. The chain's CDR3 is CASSLGGPRGQPQHF. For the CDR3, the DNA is TGTGCCAGCAGCTTAGGTGGGCCGAGGGGGCAGCCCCAGCATTTT.

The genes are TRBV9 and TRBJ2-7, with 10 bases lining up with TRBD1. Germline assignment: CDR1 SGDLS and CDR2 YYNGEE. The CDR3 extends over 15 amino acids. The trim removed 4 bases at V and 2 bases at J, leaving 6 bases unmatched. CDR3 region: CASSYGQGETYEQYF. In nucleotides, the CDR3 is TGTGCCAGCAGCTACGGACAGGGGGAAACCTACGAGCAGTACTTC.

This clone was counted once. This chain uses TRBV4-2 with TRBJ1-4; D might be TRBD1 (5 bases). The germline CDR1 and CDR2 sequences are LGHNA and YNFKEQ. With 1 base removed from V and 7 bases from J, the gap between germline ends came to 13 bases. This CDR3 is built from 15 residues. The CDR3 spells CASSQVRDFFEKLFF. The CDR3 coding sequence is TGTGCCAGCAGCCAAGTCCGGGACTTCTTTGAAAAACTGTTTTTT.

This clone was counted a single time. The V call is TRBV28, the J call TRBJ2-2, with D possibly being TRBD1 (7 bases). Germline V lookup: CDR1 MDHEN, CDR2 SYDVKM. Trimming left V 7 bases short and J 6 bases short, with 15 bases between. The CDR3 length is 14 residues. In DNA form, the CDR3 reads TGTGCCAGCATGGAGGAGGGGGCGCCCGGGGAGCTGTTTTTT. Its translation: CASMEEGAPGELFF.

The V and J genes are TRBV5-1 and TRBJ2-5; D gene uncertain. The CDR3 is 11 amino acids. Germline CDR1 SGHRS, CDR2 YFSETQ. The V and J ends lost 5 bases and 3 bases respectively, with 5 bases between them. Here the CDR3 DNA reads TGCGCCAGCAGATTTAAAGAGACCCAGTACTTC. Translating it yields CASRFKETQYF.

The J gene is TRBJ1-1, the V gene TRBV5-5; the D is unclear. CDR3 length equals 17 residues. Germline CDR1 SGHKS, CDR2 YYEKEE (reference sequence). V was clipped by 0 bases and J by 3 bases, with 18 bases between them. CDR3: CASSLAVGVGVDTEAFF. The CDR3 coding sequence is TGTGCCAGCAGCTTGGCCGTCGGTGTTGGAGTTGACACTGAAGCTTTCTTT.